The 29 T cell receptor beta chains given below trace back to one sample, sequenced in a study of blood T cell repertoires in COVID-19. Profiled with immunoSEQ multiplex PCR; TCRdb holds only in-frame clones, not every one. Of about 270,000 clones in the sample, around 82% were seen once. Sequenced: peripheral blood. All receptors come from a woman younger than 35 with acute or convalescent COVID-19.

The chain joins TRBV23-1 to TRBJ1-5; 9 nucleotides agree with TRBD1. TRBV23-1 is an open reading frame whose function is uncertain. Trimming removed 3 bases from V and 6 bases from J; junction bases left unmatched: 6. The CDR3 totals 15 residues. This CDR3 is CASSHPGTGPQPQHF. CDR3 in DNA: TGCGCCAGCAGTCACCCCGGGACAGGGCCTCAGCCCCAGCATTTT.

This clone is a singleton in its sample. This chain links TRBV5-5 with TRBJ1-1, with D tentatively TRBD1 (5 bases). In germline, CDR1 is SGHKS, CDR2 YYEKEE (reference sequence). Trimming pared 1 base from V and 5 bases from J, leaving 9 bases between. The CDR3 spans 13 residues. The CDR3, as DNA: TGTGCCAGCAGCTTGCGGGGGGATACTGAAGCTTTCTTT. It translates to CASSLRGDTEAFF.

The rearrangement joins TRBV4-2 to TRBJ2-5; 10 bases are shared with TRBD2. This CDR3 has 18 amino acids. CDR1 is LGHNA and CDR2 is YNFKEQ in the germline V gene. V was clipped by 1 base and J by 5 bases; unmatched bases: 13. Written as DNA, the CDR3 is TGTGCCAGCAGCCAAGGCGTGTCTAGCGGGAGTTGGGGTGAGACCCAGTACTTC. It encodes CASSQGVSSGSWGETQYF.

As for this clone: At one end, the junction sequence differs from germline, possibly due to a read error. The rearrangement uses TRBV7-7 and TRBJ1-1; TRBD1 matches at 8 bases. Germline CDR1 reads SSHAT; CDR2 reads FNYEAQ (reference sequence). The CDR3 has 14 amino acids. For the CDR3, the DNA is TGTGCTAGCAGCTCGGGACAGGAGAACACTGAAGCTTTCTTT. Translated, it gives CASSSGQENTEAFF.

This clone has just one count. The DNA for the CDR3 is TGTGCCAGCAGCACGGACTCCGACTACAATGAGCAGTTCTTC. This codes for CASSTDSDYNEQFF. The chain carries TRBV5-4 and TRBJ2-1, with D possibly matching TRBD2 (5 bases). Germline CDR1 is SGHNT and CDR2 is YYREEE (reference sequence). The CDR3 consists of 14 residues. Between the trimmed V and J ends, which lost 4 bases and 3 bases, there was a span of 11 bases.

The genes are TRBV4-3 and TRBJ1-5, with TRBD1 matching 8 bases. CDR1 is LGHNA and CDR2 is YSLEER in the germline V gene. V lost 0 bases to trimming and J lost 9 bases; unmatched junction nucleotides: 7. The CDR3 sequence is 15 residues long. This CDR3 reads CASSQEPGQVVPQHF. The CDR3 nucleotides read TGCGCCAGCAGCCAAGAACCGGGACAGGTAGTGCCCCAGCATTTT.

The chain has TRBV6-1 and TRBJ2-7; the D gene is possibly TRBD2 (6 bases). There are 19 residues in the CDR3. Germline CDR1 and CDR2: MNHNS and SASEGT. The germline V and J ends were trimmed by 3 bases and 4 bases, with 28 bases remaining between them. Here the CDR3 reads CASSDGGVYRGVAGYEQYF. In DNA form, the CDR3 reads TGTGCCAGCAGTGATGGGGGTGTATATCGTGGGGTGGCGGGGTACGAGCAGTACTTC.

This sequence joins TRBV6-2 or TRBV6-3 and TRBJ2-1, with D perhaps TRBD1 (5 bases). Trimming removed 6 bases from V and 10 bases from J, with 16 bases in between. The CDR3 has 13 residues. CDR1 and CDR2 (germline): MNHEY, SVGEGT. CDR3 nucleotide sequence: TGTGCCAGCAGCCCTAGAGGCCCAGGGGAGCAGTTCTTC. Translation: CASSPRGPGEQFF.

The chain links TRBV30 to TRBJ2-5; TRBD1 agrees at 10 bases. The J segment lost 0 bases and the V segment lost 2 bases, leaving 3 bases of the junction unmatched. From germline, CDR1 is GTSNPN and CDR2 SVGIG (reference sequence). CDR3 size: 15 residues. The CDR3 sequence: CAWSTGQGYQETQYF. CDR3 nucleotide sequence: TGTGCCTGGAGTACGGGACAGGGGTACCAAGAGACCCAGTACTTC.

The rearrangement links TRBV18 to TRBJ1-5; TRBD1 aligns across 8 bases. V was pared by 4 bases and J by 5 bases, with 4 bases of the junction left unmatched. This CDR3 is built from 14 residues. Germline CDR1 KGHSH, CDR2 LQKENI. For the CDR3, the DNA is TGTGCCAGCTCACGTGGACAGGGCGATCAGCCCCAGCATTTT. Translation gives CASSRGQGDQPQHF.

The CDR3 DNA follows: TGCGCCAGCAGCCCCATGCTGTCAGGGTCGAATTCACCCCTCCACTTT. This codes for CASSPMLSGSNSPLHF. The genes are TRBV5-1 and TRBJ1-6, with a possible D match to TRBD1 (5 bases). The length of the CDR3 is 16 residues. Per the germline V gene, CDR1 is SGHRS and CDR2 is YFSETQ. V was pared by 4 bases and J by 7 bases, with 18 bases between.

This chain links TRBV7-2 with TRBJ2-3; TRBD2 might be the D (6 bases). Germline assignment: CDR1 SGHTA and CDR2 FQGNSA. Trimming left V 3 bases short and J 0 bases short, with 13 bases between. The CDR3 length is 16 residues. In DNA, the CDR3 is TGTGCCAGCAGCTTTTTCGGGGGTAGCAGCACAGATACGCAGTATTTT. This sequence encodes CASSFFGGSSTDTQYF. Using reference TRBV7-2 and TRBJ2-3 for the parts outside the CDR3, the full variable domain is GAGVSQSPSNKVTEKGKDVELRCDPISGHTALYWYRQSLGQGLEFLIYFQGNSAPDKSGLPSDRFSAERTGGSVSTLTIQRTQQEDSAVYLCASSFFGGSSTDTQYFGPGTRLTVL.

The chain links TRBV3-1 (or the pseudogene TRBV3-2) to TRBJ1-1, with 8 bases matching TRBD1. In germline, CDR1 is LGHDT, CDR2 YNNKEL (reference sequence). The CDR3 is 16 amino acids. V lost 1 base and J lost 0; bases outside the gene matches: 4. The CDR3 loop is CASSQGQGMMNTEAFF. The CDR3 DNA is TGTGCCAGCAGCCAAGGACAGGGGATGATGAACACTGAAGCTTTCTTT.

The rearrangement joins TRBV9 to TRBJ2-7; TRBD2 agrees at 11 bases. Germline CDR1 is SGDLS and CDR2 is YYNGEE. The CDR3 spans 16 residues. The V and J ends lost 4 bases and 0 bases, in that order; junction bases with no gene match: 6. CDR3: CASSPSGTSGSYEQYF. The CDR3 DNA reads TGTGCCAGCAGCCCATCCGGGACTAGCGGCTCCTACGAGCAGTACTTC.

The V and J genes are TRBV11-2 and TRBJ1-3, with a tentative D call TRBD1 (5 bases). Germline V gene data show CDR1 as SGHAT and CDR2 as FQNNGV. The CDR3 loop spans 15 amino acids. V was cut by 5 bases and J by 4 bases, with 15 bases left in between. The CDR3 DNA reads as TGTGCCAGCAGCGACCCCAAGGGGCGCGGAAACACCATATATTTT. Its protein is CASSDPKGRGNTIYF.

This clone was recorded once. The chain combines TRBV27 with TRBJ1-4; D call uncertain. CDR1 is MNHEY, CDR2 SMNVEV, per germline (reference sequence). V dropped 5 bases and J dropped 0 bases, with 16 bases sitting between them. CDR3 length: 17 amino acids. The CDR3 DNA is TGTGCCAGCAGTCCCTCACGGTGGGGAGCAACTAATGAAAAACTGTTTTTT. Amino acid sequence: CASSPSRWGATNEKLFF.

The CDR3 reads CASSKGRENDYEQYF. The CDR3 nucleotides read TGTGCCAGCAGCAAGGGGCGGGAGAACGACTACGAGCAGTACTTC. The genes are TRBV6-1 and TRBJ2-7, with 7 bases matching TRBD2. V was pared by 6 bases and J by 3 bases, with 11 bases of the junction left unmatched. The length of the CDR3 is 15 residues. The V gene's germline CDR1 is MNHNS and CDR2 SASEGT.

The V call is TRBV6-4, the J call TRBJ2-7, with 7 bases identical to TRBD2. Trimming took 4 bases from V and 2 from J; bases not matched to a gene: 8. CDR1 MRHNA and CDR2 SNTAGT come from the germline V gene. The CDR3 runs 15 residues. CDR3 loop: CASSVSSGSAYEQYF. CDR3 bases: TGTGCCAGCAGTGTATCTAGCGGCAGCGCCTACGAGCAGTACTTC.

This clone was observed a handful of times. V and J are TRBV27 and TRBJ2-3; TRBD2 might be the D (6 bases). The V gene's germline CDR1 is MNHEY and CDR2 SMNVEV (reference sequence). There are 16 residues in the CDR3. The germline V and J ends were trimmed by 1 base and 0 bases, with 11 bases remaining between them. The CDR3 DNA follows: TGTGCCAGCAGTTTATTCTGGGGGACTAGCACAGATACGCAGTATTTT. As protein: CASSLFWGTSTDTQYF.

The genes are TRBV18 and TRBJ1-5; D unresolved. CDR3 length equals 14 residues. The germline V and J ends were trimmed by 6 bases and 4 bases, with 13 bases remaining between them. Germline CDR1 reads KGHSH; CDR2 reads LQKENI. The CDR3 reads CASSRAANNQPQHF. Here the CDR3 DNA reads TGTGCCAGCTCCCGAGCGGCCAATAATCAGCCCCAGCATTTT.

The CDR3 DNA reads TGTGCCAGCAGTCTCCCGGGACTAGCGGGAGTGGTGCAGTTCTTC. Translated: CASSLPGLAGVVQFF. V gene TRBV28 combines with J gene TRBJ2-1, with 14 bases matching TRBD2. The CDR3 sequence is 15 residues long. Germline-derived CDR1 and CDR2 are MDHEN and SYDVKM. J gave up 12 bases and V 5 bases, and 9 bases lay outside the gene matches.

The genes are TRBV9 and TRBJ1-3, with a tentative D call TRBD1 (6 bases). The germline gives CDR1 SGDLS, CDR2 YYNGEE. CDR3 size: 15 residues. Trimming removed 3 bases from V and 4 bases from J, with 14 bases in between. CDR3 sequence reads: CASSAEGGNGNTIYF. DNA of the CDR3: TGTGCCAGCAGCGCTGAGGGGGGGAACGGAAACACCATATATTTT.

The chain combines TRBV7-2 with TRBJ1-2; 7 bases match TRBD1. This CDR3 comprises 16 residues. Unmatched junction bases numbered 9, after V lost 5 bases and J lost 0 bases. Germline loops: CDR1 SGHTA, CDR2 FQGNSA. DNA of the CDR3: TGTGCCAGCAGCCCTGGGGACAGAACTTCTAACTATGGCTACACCTTC. Translating it yields CASSPGDRTSNYGYTF. Combining the CDR3 with reference TRBV7-2 and TRBJ1-2 gives the whole variable domain GAGVSQSPSNKVTEKGKDVELRCDPISGHTALYWYRQSLGQGLEFLIYFQGNSAPDKSGLPSDRFSAERTGGSVSTLTIQRTQQEDSAVYLCASSPGDRTSNYGYTFGSGTRLTVV.

The J gene is TRBJ1-1, the V gene TRBV6-1; D remains ambiguous. Deletions cut 2 bases from V and 0 bases from J, with 7 bases between. The CDR3 contains 14 residues. CDR1 is MNHNS and CDR2 is SASEGT in the germline V gene. The CDR3 is CASSETPMNTEAFF. CDR3 DNA: TGTGCCAGCAGTGAAACTCCTATGAACACTGAAGCTTTCTTT.

The J gene is TRBJ1-6, the V gene TRBV4-3; D gene uncertain. CDR1 LGHNA and CDR2 YSLEER come from the germline V gene. Trimming stripped 0 bases from V and 5 bases from J, with 8 bases between. The CDR3 covers 15 residues. The CDR3 spells CASSQDRINNSPLHF. CDR3 DNA sequence: TGCGCCAGCAGCCAAGACAGAATTAATAATTCACCCCTCCACTTT.

V is TRBV28 and J is TRBJ2-1, with a weak D call TRBD1 (5 bases). The CDR3 extends over 13 amino acids. V shed 6 bases and J shed 3 bases, with 9 bases lying between them. CDR1 is MDHEN and CDR2 is SYDVKM in the germline V gene. The CDR3 DNA is TGTGCCAGCAGGATCCAGGGCTACAATGAGCAGTTCTTC. Its protein is CASRIQGYNEQFF.

In DNA form, the CDR3 reads TGTGCCAGCAGCCAAGATTCCGTAGGACTAGCGGGAGTGCCAGATACGCAGTATTTT. This codes for CASSQDSVGLAGVPDTQYF. The chain couples TRBV4-2 to TRBJ2-3; TRBD2 aligns across 13 bases. The CDR3 spans 19 residues. Germline V gene sequence: CDR1 LGHNA, CDR2 YNFKEQ. V shed 0 bases and J 4 bases; nucleotides not matched to a gene: 10.

The CDR3 loop reads CAKTVGVRGYTF. In DNA form, the CDR3 reads TGTGCCAAAACAGTAGGGGTCCGGGGCTACACCTTC. The rearrangement joins TRBV7-3 to TRBJ1-2; perhaps TRBD1 as D (5 bases). In germline, CDR1 is SGHTA, CDR2 FQGTGA. The V gene lost 10 bases and the J gene lost 8 bases, with 17 bases spanning the gap. This CDR3 is 12 amino acids long.

The chain is built from TRBV11-3 and TRBJ1-1; D is undetermined. The CDR3 totals 15 residues. V was shortened by 1 base and J by 3 bases, with 12 bases between the two germline ends. In germline, CDR1 is SGHNT, CDR2 YENEEA. The CDR3 sequence: CASSLGVGEDTEAFF. The CDR3 DNA sequence: TGTGCCAGCAGCTTAGGAGTGGGAGAGGACACTGAAGCTTTCTTT.